The 20 T cell receptor beta chains reported below all come from one sample, sequenced in a study of OX40 agonist ivuxolimab in advanced cancers. Sequencing used immunoSEQ multiplex PCR; TCRdb keeps in-frame clones, though not all of them. Of about 61,000 clones in the sample, 90% were seen once. The sequences come from CD4+ or CD8+ T cells sorted from blood, collected in a trial of the OX40 agonist ivuxolimab. The receptors originated from an adult with an advanced solid tumor such as melanoma, head and neck, liver or kidney cancer.

This clone appeared a single time. The chain carries TRBV19 and TRBJ2-7; possibly TRBD1 for D (6 bases). The V end was cut by 0 bases, the J end by 3 bases, with 9 bases between. The germline V gene has CDR1 LNHDA and CDR2 SQIVND (reference sequence). The CDR3 is 14 amino acids. CDR3 DNA sequence: TGTGCCAGTAGTATAGAAGCAGGGGTCTACGAGCAGTACTTC. Translating gives CASSIEAGVYEQYF.

The chain carries TRBV7-9 and TRBJ2-7; no clear D gene. Trimming removed 6 bases from V and 4 bases from J, with 10 bases in between. The CDR3 is made up of 12 amino acids. Germline assignment: CDR1 SEHNR and CDR2 FQNEAQ (reference sequence). The CDR3 nucleotides read TGTGCCAGCAGACAGATGACGTACGAGCAGTACTTC. Protein product: CASRQMTYEQYF. The full variable domain, with the rest looked up from reference TRBV7-9 and TRBJ2-7, is DTGVSQNPRHKITKRGQNVTFRCDPISEHNRLYWYRQTLGQGPEFLTYFQNEAQLEKSRLLSDRFSAERPKGSFSTLEIQRTEQGDSAMYLCASRQMTYEQYFGPGTRLTVT.

V gene TRBV9 combines with J gene TRBJ1-3; 8 bases map to TRBD1. The V and J ends lost 4 bases and 4 bases, in that order; junction bases with no gene match: 13. The CDR3 totals 17 residues. In germline, CDR1 is SGDLS, CDR2 YYNGEE. The CDR3 protein is CASSPESGTGPGNTIYF. CDR3 nucleotides: TGTGCCAGCAGCCCCGAGTCCGGGACAGGACCCGGAAACACCATATATTTT. The full variable domain, completed using reference TRBV9 and TRBJ1-3, is DSGVTQTPKHLITATGQRVTLRCSPRSGDLSVYWYQQSLDQGLQFLIQYYNGEERAKGNILERFSAQQFPDLHSELNLSSLELGDSALYFCASSPESGTGPGNTIYFGEGSWLTVV.

The chain links TRBV6-5 to TRBJ2-1; no definite D call. The CDR3 is 16 amino acids. Trimming shortened V by 0 bases and J by 9 bases, and 18 bases separated the two germline ends. Germline V gene lookup returns CDR1 MNHEY and CDR2 SVGAGI. Here the CDR3 DNA reads TGTGCCAGCAGTTACTCGACGGGTCAGCCCCTCGGTGAGCAGTTCTTC. Protein product: CASSYSTGQPLGEQFF.

The chain couples TRBV2 to TRBJ2-1; D remains unclear. Germline CDR1 SNHLY, CDR2 FYNNEI. Trimming shortened V by 6 bases and J by 5 bases, and 23 bases separated the two germline ends. CDR3 size: 17 residues. This chain's CDR3 is CASRGIGWGLLDNEQFF. DNA for the CDR3: TGTGCCAGCAGGGGAATAGGCTGGGGTCTCTTGGACAATGAGCAGTTCTTC.

The genes are TRBV2 and TRBJ1-4; TRBD1 agrees at 10 bases. J was trimmed by 1 base and V by 5 bases; bases with no gene match: 1. The CDR3 has 15 residues. Germline-derived CDR1 and CDR2 are SNHLY and FYNNEI. The CDR3 coding sequence is TGTGCCAGCAGTCGGACAGGGGGAACTAATGAAAAACTGTTTTTT. It is translated as CASSRTGGTNEKLFF.

The V call is TRBV15, the J call TRBJ2-5, with TRBD1 identical over 9 bases. V was pared by 4 bases and J by 5 bases, with 5 bases of the junction left unmatched. The CDR3 is made up of 14 amino acids. Germline values: CDR1 LNHNV, CDR2 YYDKDF (reference sequence). This CDR3 reads CATSKDRGMETQYF. The CDR3 coding sequence is TGTGCCACCAGCAAGGACAGGGGAATGGAGACCCAGTACTTC. The full variable domain, in which reference TRBV15 and TRBJ2-5 provide the parts outside the CDR3, is DAMVIQNPRYQVTQFGKPVTLSCSQTLNHNVMYWYQQKSSQAPKLLFHYYDKDFNNEADTPDNFQSRRPNTSFCFLDIRSPGLGDTAMYLCATSKDRGMETQYFGPGTRLLVL.

The V gene is TRBV2, the J gene TRBJ2-3; no clear D. This CDR3 region has 11 residues. V dropped 6 bases and J dropped 11 bases, with 12 bases sitting between them. The V gene's germline CDR1 is SNHLY and CDR2 FYNNEI. CDR3 in DNA: TGTGCCAGCAGGATCTACGAAGTGCAGTATTTT. Amino acids: CASRIYEVQYF.

The J gene is TRBJ2-7, the V gene TRBV7-2; TRBD1 aligns across 9 bases. V shed 6 bases, J shed 3 bases, and the junction held 9 bases outside the gene matches. This CDR3 is 15 amino acids long. From germline, CDR1 is SGHTA and CDR2 FQGNSA. In DNA form, the CDR3 reads TGTGCCAGCAGGGAATCCACAGGGGGCCTCTACGAGCAGTACTTC. Translating gives CASRESTGGLYEQYF.

J is TRBJ1-1 and V is TRBV6-6; 7 bases match TRBD1. The CDR3 covers 13 residues. V lost 4 bases and J lost 8; bases outside the gene matches: 7. CDR1 is MNHNY, CDR2 SVGAGI, per germline (reference sequence). The chain's CDR3 is CASSSAGTVEAFF. In nucleotides, the CDR3 is TGTGCCAGCAGTTCAGCCGGGACAGTGGAAGCTTTCTTT.

In this sample, this clone is medium-sized. The chain combines TRBV19 with TRBJ1-5; 7 bases fit TRBD1. CDR1 and CDR2 from the germline V gene are LNHDA and SQIVND (reference sequence). The CDR3 length is 16 residues. The ends lost 6 bases at V and 8 bases at J; junction bases unmatched: 16. CDR3 region: CASRPIDTGVGEPQHF. Here the CDR3 DNA reads TGTGCCAGTAGACCCATAGATACAGGGGTAGGAGAGCCCCAGCATTTT.

The rearrangement links TRBV18 to TRBJ1-1; D not resolved. This CDR3 is 14 amino acids long. From germline, CDR1 is KGHSH and CDR2 LQKENI. V was pared by 3 bases and J by 2 bases, with 10 bases between. The DNA of the CDR3 is TGTGCCAGCTCACCTCGAACAGTCAACACTGAAGCTTTCTTT. This codes for CASSPRTVNTEAFF.

The chain employs TRBV27 and TRBJ2-4; 11 bases align to TRBD2. Trimming removed 4 bases from V and 3 bases from J; junction bases left unmatched: 5. CDR3 size: 16 residues. CDR1 is MNHEY and CDR2 is SMNVEV in the germline V gene (reference sequence). The CDR3 DNA sequence: TGTGCCAGCAGTTCCGCTCTAGCGGGAGGCAAAAACATTCAGTACTTC. Its protein is CASSSALAGGKNIQYF.

J is TRBJ2-5 and V is TRBV18, with D uncertain. The J call is uncertain, as TRBJ2-7 better fits the DNA end. Germline CDR1 is KGHSH and CDR2 is LQKENI. The CDR3 contains 13 residues. The CDR3 region is CASSPSRSYEQYF. The DNA for the CDR3 is TGTGCCAGCTCACCAAGTCGGAGCTACGAGCAGTACTTC.

The chain uses TRBV19 and TRBJ2-3; 10 bases map to TRBD2. CDR1 and CDR2 from the germline V gene are LNHDA and SQIVND (reference sequence). Losses at the gene ends were 7 bases for V and 2 bases for J; bases not matched to a gene: 9. There are 16 residues in the CDR3. The CDR3, as DNA: TGTGCCAGTACCACGTGGACTAGCGGAGACACAGATACGCAGTATTTT. It yields the protein CASTTWTSGDTDTQYF.

The chain has TRBV5-4 and TRBJ2-1; D is ambiguous. Trimming pared 4 bases from V and 7 bases from J, leaving 12 bases between. Germline loops: CDR1 SGHNT, CDR2 YYREEE (reference sequence). The CDR3 is 13 amino acids. CDR3 residues: CASSQNRLNEQFF. Written as DNA, the CDR3 is TGTGCCAGCAGCCAAAACCGCCTAAATGAGCAGTTCTTC. The entire variable domain, with the rest obtained from reference TRBV5-4 and TRBJ2-1, is as follows: ETGVTQSPTHLIKTRGQQVTLRCSSQSGHNTVSWYQQALGQGPQFIFQYYREEENGRGNFPPRFSGLQFPNYSSELNVNALELDDSALYLCASSQNRLNEQFFGPGTRLTVL.

The rearrangement joins TRBV10-3 to TRBJ1-4; TRBD1 aligns across 7 bases. This CDR3 has 12 amino acids. Per germline, CDR1 ENHRY and CDR2 SYGVKD. Germline trimming cut 10 bases from V and 6 bases from J; bases unmatched to any gene: 5. CDR3 nucleotides: TGTGCCACCCGCAGGGGGGATGAAAAACTGTTTTTT. Translation gives CATRRGDEKLFF.

The rearrangement uses TRBV19 and TRBJ2-1; 8 positions match TRBD1. V lost 8 bases, J lost 4 bases, and 7 bases stayed unmatched. CDR3 length: 14 residues. CDR1 and CDR2 from the germline V gene are LNHDA and SQIVND (reference sequence). DNA of the CDR3: TGTGCCAGTGTCAGGGGGGACAGGTACAATGAGCAGTTCTTC. This sequence encodes CASVRGDRYNEQFF. The variable domain in full, completed from reference TRBV19 and TRBJ2-1, reads DGGITQSPKYLFRKEGQNVTLSCEQNLNHDAMYWYRQDPGQGLRLIYYSQIVNDFQKGDIAEGYSVSREKKESFPLTVTSAQKNPTAFYLCASVRGDRYNEQFFGPGTRLTVL.

The V gene is TRBV19, the J gene TRBJ2-7; 8 bases fit TRBD1. The CDR3 consists of 14 residues. Germline V gives CDR1 LNHDA, CDR2 SQIVND (reference sequence). After removal of 5 bases from V and 5 bases from J, the junction contained 8 bases not matched to a gene. In nucleotides, the CDR3 is TGTGCCAGTAGTTCCTCGGACAGGGCTAACGAGCAGTACTTC. Protein product: CASSSSDRANEQYF. Filled out from reference TRBV19 and TRBJ2-7, the complete variable domain reads DGGITQSPKYLFRKEGQNVTLSCEQNLNHDAMYWYRQDPGQGLRLIYYSQIVNDFQKGDIAEGYSVSREKKESFPLTVTSAQKNPTAFYLCASSSSDRANEQYFGPGTRLTVT.

This clone was observed a single time. The chain uses TRBV6-1 and TRBJ1-2; no reliable D call. The CDR3 is made up of 14 amino acids. Trimming removed 5 bases at V and 7 bases at J, with 17 bases between. The V gene's germline CDR1 is MNHNS and CDR2 SASEGT. CDR3 nucleotide sequence: TGTGCCAGCAGTCCGCTCCACGGTGTATCTGGCTACACCTTC. This translates into CASSPLHGVSGYTF.